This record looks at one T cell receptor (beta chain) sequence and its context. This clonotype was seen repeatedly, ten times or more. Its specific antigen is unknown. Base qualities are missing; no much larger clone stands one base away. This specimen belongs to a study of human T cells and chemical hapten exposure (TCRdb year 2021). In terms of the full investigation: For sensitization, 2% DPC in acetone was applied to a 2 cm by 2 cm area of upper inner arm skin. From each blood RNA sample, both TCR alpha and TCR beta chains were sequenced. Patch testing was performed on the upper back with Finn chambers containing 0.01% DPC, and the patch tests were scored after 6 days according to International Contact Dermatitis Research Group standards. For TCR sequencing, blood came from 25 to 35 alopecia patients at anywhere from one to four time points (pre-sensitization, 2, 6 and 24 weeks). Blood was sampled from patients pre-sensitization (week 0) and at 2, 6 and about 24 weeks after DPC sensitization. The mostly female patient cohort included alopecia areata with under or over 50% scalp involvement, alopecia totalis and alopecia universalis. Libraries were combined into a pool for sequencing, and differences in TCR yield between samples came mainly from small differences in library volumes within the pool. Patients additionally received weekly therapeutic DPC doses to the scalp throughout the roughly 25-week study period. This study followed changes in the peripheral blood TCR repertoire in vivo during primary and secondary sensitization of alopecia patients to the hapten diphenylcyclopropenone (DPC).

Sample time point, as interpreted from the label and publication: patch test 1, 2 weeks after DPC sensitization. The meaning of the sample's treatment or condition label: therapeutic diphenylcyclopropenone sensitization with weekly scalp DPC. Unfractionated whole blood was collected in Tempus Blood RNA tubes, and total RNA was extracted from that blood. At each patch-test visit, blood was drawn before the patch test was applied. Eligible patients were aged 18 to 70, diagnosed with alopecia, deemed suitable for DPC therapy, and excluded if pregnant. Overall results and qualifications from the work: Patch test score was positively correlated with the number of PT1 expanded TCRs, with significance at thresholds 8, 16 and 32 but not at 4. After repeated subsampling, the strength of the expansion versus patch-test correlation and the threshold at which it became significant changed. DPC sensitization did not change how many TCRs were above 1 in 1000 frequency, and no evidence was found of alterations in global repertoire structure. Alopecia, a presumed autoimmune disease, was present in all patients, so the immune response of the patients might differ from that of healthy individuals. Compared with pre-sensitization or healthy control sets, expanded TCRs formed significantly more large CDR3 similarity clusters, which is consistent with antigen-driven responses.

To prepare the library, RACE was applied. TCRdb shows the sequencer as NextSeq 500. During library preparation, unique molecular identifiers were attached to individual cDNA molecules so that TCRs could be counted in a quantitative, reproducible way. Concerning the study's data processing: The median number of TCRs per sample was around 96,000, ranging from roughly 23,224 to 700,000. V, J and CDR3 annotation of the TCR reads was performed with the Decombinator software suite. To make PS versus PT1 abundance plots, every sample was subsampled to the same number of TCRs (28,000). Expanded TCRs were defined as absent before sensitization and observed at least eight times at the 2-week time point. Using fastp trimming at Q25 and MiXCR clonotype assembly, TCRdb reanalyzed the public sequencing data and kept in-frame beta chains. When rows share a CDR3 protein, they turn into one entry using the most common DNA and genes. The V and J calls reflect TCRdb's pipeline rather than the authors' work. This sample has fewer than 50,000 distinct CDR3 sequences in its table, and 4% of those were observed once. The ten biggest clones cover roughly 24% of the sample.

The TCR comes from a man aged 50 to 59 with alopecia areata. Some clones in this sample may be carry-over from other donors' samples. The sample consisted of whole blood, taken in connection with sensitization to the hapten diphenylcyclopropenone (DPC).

The CDR3 region reads CASSLSVLTHHEQYF. The DNA sequence is as follows: TGTGCCAGCAGTTTATCCGTCCTCACGCACCACGAGCAGTACTTC. The chain joins TRBV27 to TRBJ2-7; there is no confident call for the D gene. CDR1 and CDR2 are drawn from the germline V gene (reference sequence): MNHEY, SMNVEV. The CDR3, from cysteine to phenylalanine, totals 15 residues. Only the CDR3 region is kept as DNA, spanning 45 bases read in frame from base 1. At the junction V is shortened by 0 bases and J by 5 bases, with 14 bases in between.